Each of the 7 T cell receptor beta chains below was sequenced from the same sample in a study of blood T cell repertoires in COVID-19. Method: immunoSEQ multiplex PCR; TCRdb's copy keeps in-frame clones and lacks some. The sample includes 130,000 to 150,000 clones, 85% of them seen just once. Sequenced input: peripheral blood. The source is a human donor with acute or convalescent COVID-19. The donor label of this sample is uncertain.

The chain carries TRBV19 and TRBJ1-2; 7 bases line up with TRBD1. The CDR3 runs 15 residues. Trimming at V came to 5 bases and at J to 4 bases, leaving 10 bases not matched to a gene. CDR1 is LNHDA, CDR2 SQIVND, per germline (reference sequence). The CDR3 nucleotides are TGTGCCAGTAGTCTTGGACAGGCGAGAACCTATGGCTACACCTTC. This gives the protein CASSLGQARTYGYTF.

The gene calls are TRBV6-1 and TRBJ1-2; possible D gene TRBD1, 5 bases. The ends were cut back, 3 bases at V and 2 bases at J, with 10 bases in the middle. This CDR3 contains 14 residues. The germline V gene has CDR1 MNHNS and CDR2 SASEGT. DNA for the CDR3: TGTGCCAGCAGTGATGGGGCAGTGAACTATGGCTACACCTTC. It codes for CASSDGAVNYGYTF.

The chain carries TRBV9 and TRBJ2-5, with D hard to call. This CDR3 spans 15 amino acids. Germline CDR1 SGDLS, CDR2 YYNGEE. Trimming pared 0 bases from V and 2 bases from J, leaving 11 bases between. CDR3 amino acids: CASSVGAGVQETQYF. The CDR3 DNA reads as TGTGCCAGCAGCGTAGGTGCAGGCGTACAAGAGACCCAGTACTTC.

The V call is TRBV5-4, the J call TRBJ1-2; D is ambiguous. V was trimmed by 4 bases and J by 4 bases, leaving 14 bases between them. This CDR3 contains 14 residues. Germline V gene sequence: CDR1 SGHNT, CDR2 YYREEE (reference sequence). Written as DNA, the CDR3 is TGTGCCAGCAGCGCCCAGGATGGTGGCTATGGCTACACCTTC. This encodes CASSAQDGGYGYTF. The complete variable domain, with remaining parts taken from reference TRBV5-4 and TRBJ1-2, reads ETGVTQSPTHLIKTRGQQVTLRCSSQSGHNTVSWYQQALGQGPQFIFQYYREEENGRGNFPPRFSGLQFPNYSSELNVNALELDDSALYLCASSAQDGGYGYTFGSGTRLTVV.

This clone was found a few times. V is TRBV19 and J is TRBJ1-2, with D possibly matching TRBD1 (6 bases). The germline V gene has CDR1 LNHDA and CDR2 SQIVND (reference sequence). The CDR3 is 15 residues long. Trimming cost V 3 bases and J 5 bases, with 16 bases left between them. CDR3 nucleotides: TGTGCCAGTAGTATCGGACAGCCCCTAGGGTATGGCTACACCTTC. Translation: CASSIGQPLGYGYTF.

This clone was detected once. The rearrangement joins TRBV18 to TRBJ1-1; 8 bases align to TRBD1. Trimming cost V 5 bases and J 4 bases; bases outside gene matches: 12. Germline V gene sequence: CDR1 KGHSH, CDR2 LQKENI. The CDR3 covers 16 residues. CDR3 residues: CASSATKLTGGTEAFF. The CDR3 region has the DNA TGTGCCAGCTCAGCCACAAAACTTACAGGGGGCACTGAAGCTTTCTTT.

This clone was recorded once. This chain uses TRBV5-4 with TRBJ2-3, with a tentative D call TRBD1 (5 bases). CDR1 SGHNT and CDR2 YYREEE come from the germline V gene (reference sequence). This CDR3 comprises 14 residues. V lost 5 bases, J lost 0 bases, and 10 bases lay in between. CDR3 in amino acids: CASRPRASTDTQYF. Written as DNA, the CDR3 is TGTGCCAGCAGGCCCAGGGCTAGCACAGATACGCAGTATTTT.